This is a list of T cell receptor beta chains from one sample in a study of shared clonotypes between healthy human individuals. Sequenced by immunoSEQ multiplex PCR; TCRdb stores in-frame clones only, minus some. Of around 690,000 clones listed, roughly 87% are singletons. The sample comprised memory CD8+ T cells from PBMCs. The receptors here all came from a man between 18 and 29 years old in good health. Some clones in this sample may be carry-over from other donors' samples. CDR3s include the opening cysteine and the closing phenylalanine or tryptophan. A D gene is named only where the DNA matches it firmly. The size field is filled for only some rows; it gives once, few, many or a size class.

V gene	D gene	CDR3 length	J gene	clone size	CDR3 protein	CDR3 DNA
TRBV7-3	TRBD2	14	TRBJ2-1	-	CASSGLAGLNEQFF	TGTGCCAGCAGCGGACTAGCGGGGTTAAATGAGCAGTTCTTC
TRBV5-1	TRBD1	13	TRBJ1-1	-	CASSPRDRAEAFF	TGCGCCAGCAGCCCCCGGGACAGGGCTGAAGCTTTCTTT
TRBV29-1	TRBD2	16	TRBJ2-1	-	CSVEGRTSGSYNEQFF	TGCAGCGTTGAAGGGAGAACTAGCGGGAGCTACAATGAGCAGTTCTTC
TRBV7-9	TRBD2	16	TRBJ2-1	-	CASSGKREDAYNEQFF	TGTGCCAGCAGCGGGAAGCGGGAGGATGCCTACAATGAGCAGTTCTTC
TRBV9	TRBD2	15	TRBJ2-1	once	CASSDSGGGNNEQFF	TGTGCCAGCAGCGATAGCGGGGGGGGGAACAATGAGCAGTTCTTC
TRBV10-2	-	15	TRBJ2-7	few	CASSEWTKLGYEQYF	TGCGCCAGCAGTGAGTGGACAAAGCTCGGGTACGAGCAGTACTTC
TRBV10-1	TRBD1	12	TRBJ2-7	-	CADDREYYEQYF	TGCGCCGACGACAGGGAATATTACGAGCAGTACTTC
TRBV11-2	-	16	TRBJ1-2	-	CASSPTFAGNNYGYTF	TGTGCCAGCAGCCCCACCTTTGCGGGGAATAACTATGGCTACACCTTC
TRBV6-6	TRBD1	14	TRBJ2-1	-	CASSYWTGGNEQFF	TGTGCCAGCAGTTACTGGACAGGGGGCAATGAGCAGTTCTTC
TRBV9	-	15	TRBJ2-3	-	CASTPWDFSTDTQYF	TGTGCCAGCACCCCTTGGGACTTTAGCACAGATACGCAGTATTTT
TRBV9	TRBD1	15	TRBJ1-1	-	CASSTHAGGNTEAFF	TGTGCCAGCAGCACTCACGCAGGGGGTAACACTGAAGCTTTCTTT
TRBV27	TRBD2	13	TRBJ2-7	-	CASRGLDFPEQYF	TGTGCCAGCAGGGGACTAGATTTTCCCGAGCAGTACTTC
TRBV15	-	16	TRBJ1-5	-	CATSRDGSHSNQPQHF	TGTGCCACCAGCAGAGATGGCAGCCATAGCAATCAGCCCCAGCATTTT
TRBV29-1	TRBD2	15	TRBJ2-1	-	CSVEWASGRGNEQFF	TGCAGCGTTGAATGGGCTAGCGGGAGAGGTAATGAGCAGTTCTTC
TRBV4-2	-	16	TRBJ2-1	-	CASSQGPGSSYNEQFF	TGTGCCAGCAGCCAAGGGCCGGGCTCCTCCTACAATGAGCAGTTCTTC
TRBV28	TRBD2	16	TRBJ2-2	-	CASSFGGRASTGELFF	TGTGCCAGCAGTTTCGGCGGGAGGGCCAGCACCGGGGAGCTGTTTTTT
TRBV7-9	TRBD1	13	TRBJ1-2	-	CASSDPLTGGYTF	TGTGCCAGCAGCGATCCTTTGACAGGGGGCTACACCTTC
TRBV7-2	-	18	TRBJ2-1	-	CASSLGDRILLAYNEQFF	TGTGCCAGCAGCTTAGGAGATAGGATCTTACTTGCCTACAATGAGCAGTTCTTC
TRBV27	-	15	TRBJ2-1	-	CASSRGARGYNEQFF	TGTGCCAGCAGCAGGGGGGCCCGCGGCTACAATGAGCAGTTCTTC
TRBV11-2	TRBD1	19	TRBJ2-6	-	CASSPLNRQGSSGANVLTF	TGTGCCAGCAGCCCACTAAACAGACAGGGGAGCTCTGGGGCCAACGTCCTGACTTTC
TRBV7-6	TRBD2	16	TRBJ2-1	once	CASSLGSSGAYNEQFF	TGTGCCAGCAGCTTAGGGAGTAGCGGGGCCTACAATGAGCAGTTCTTC
TRBV21-1	-	13	TRBJ1-1	-	CASSKAGLPEAFF	TGTGCCAGCAGCAAGGCCGGATTACCAGAAGCTTTCTTT
TRBV5-4	-	15	TRBJ2-5	-	CASSLKYSGQETQYF	TGTGCCAGCAGCTTGAAATATAGCGGTCAAGAGACCCAGTACTTC
TRBV4-1	-	15	TRBJ1-3	-	CASSQAQPSGNTIYF	TGCGCCAGCAGCCAAGCGCAACCGTCTGGAAACACCATATATTTT
TRBV11-3	TRBD2	19	TRBJ2-3	-	CASSTRGGTSDTSTDTQYF	TGTGCCAGCAGCACTAGAGGAGGGACTAGCGATACAAGCACAGATACGCAGTATTTT
TRBV15	-	12	TRBJ2-3	-	CATGIQKDTQYF	TGTGCCACCGGGATACAGAAAGATACGCAGTATTTT
TRBV5-1	-	16	TRBJ2-1	-	CASSLVGAPVYNEQFF	TGCGCCAGCAGCTTGGTTGGGGCCCCCGTTTACAATGAGCAGTTCTTC
TRBV11-3	-	15	TRBJ2-3	-	CASSFKPGGTDTQYF	TGTGCCAGCAGCTTTAAGCCAGGGGGCACAGATACGCAGTATTTT
TRBV9	TRBD1	14	TRBJ2-7	-	CASSLGDRAYEQYF	TGTGCCAGCAGCTTGGGGGACAGGGCCTACGAGCAGTACTTC
TRBV4-2	TRBD1	21	TRBJ2-6	few	CASSQEFPTGGFMGGANVLTF	TGTGCCAGCAGCCAAGAATTCCCGACAGGGGGCTTTATGGGTGGGGCCAACGTCCTGACTTTC
TRBV9	-	15	TRBJ1-4	-	CASSVGPASNEKLFF	TGTGCCAGCAGCGTAGGACCCGCGTCAAATGAAAAACTGTTTTTT
TRBV27	-	15	TRBJ1-1	-	CASTKFGGPNTEAFF	TGTGCCAGCACCAAGTTCGGAGGCCCCAACACTGAAGCTTTCTTT
TRBV27	-	13	TRBJ1-1	-	CASSHRGGPEAFF	TGTGCCAGCAGTCACCGGGGTGGCCCTGAAGCTTTCTTT
TRBV27	TRBD1	17	TRBJ2-1	-	CASSGARTGGGHNEQFF	TGTGCCAGCAGTGGCGCCCGGACAGGGGGCGGTCACAATGAGCAGTTCTTC
TRBV4-3	-	17	TRBJ2-1	-	CASSQDGKRPPYNEQFF	TGCGCCAGCAGCCAAGATGGGAAGCGGCCTCCCTACAATGAGCAGTTCTTC
TRBV30	-	12	TRBJ1-2	-	CAWSVGRIGYTF	TGTGCCTGGAGTGTAGGCAGGATCGGCTACACCTTC
TRBV2	TRBD1	15	TRBJ2-7	-	CASNPPGTGTYEQYF	TGTGCCAGCAATCCACCCGGGACAGGGACCTACGAGCAGTACTTC
TRBV7-9	TRBD1	14	TRBJ2-7	-	CASSPRQGVPIGHF	TGTGCCAGCAGCCCTCGACAGGGGGTACCTATTGGACACTTC
TRBV29-1	-	12	TRBJ1-2	-	CSVGDGSYGYTF	TGCAGCGTTGGAGATGGATCCTATGGCTACACCTTC
TRBV7-9	TRBD2	17	TRBJ2-1	-	CASSLDPGLADYNEQFF	TGTGCCAGCAGCTTAGACCCGGGACTAGCGGATTACAATGAGCAGTTCTTC
TRBV30	-	12	TRBJ2-7	-	CAWSRDSYEQYF	TGTGCCTGGAGTAGAGACAGCTACGAGCAGTACTTC
TRBV29-1	-	12	TRBJ2-1	-	CSVISSYNEQFF	TGCAGCGTGATAAGCTCCTACAATGAGCAGTTCTTC
TRBV27	-	14	TRBJ1-4	-	CASSLLGSNEKLFF	TGTGCCAGCAGTTTATTAGGTAGCAATGAAAAACTGTTTTTT
TRBV4-3	TRBD2	16	TRBJ2-7	-	CASSQDSGGTSWEQYF	TGCGCCAGCAGCCAAGACTCCGGAGGGACTAGCTGGGAGCAGTACTTC
TRBV15	-	13	TRBJ2-2	few	CATSSGSAGELFF	TGTGCCACCAGCTCCGGGAGCGCCGGGGAGCTGTTTTTT
TRBV19	TRBD1	15	TRBJ1-3	-	CASTGLGQDGNTIYF	TGTGCCAGTACCGGTTTAGGACAGGATGGAAACACCATATATTTT
TRBV19	TRBD1	15	TRBJ2-3	-	CASSIGTGVGDTQYF	TGTGCCAGTAGTATTGGGACAGGGGTGGGAGATACGCAGTATTTT
TRBV6-5	TRBD2	14	TRBJ2-7	once	CASSYAAGGDEQYF	TGTGCCAGCAGTTACGCAGCGGGAGGGGACGAGCAGTACTTC
TRBV7-9	TRBD1	13	TRBJ2-5	-	CASSRGQFGEQYF	TGTGCCAGCAGCCGGGGACAGTTCGGTGAGCAGTACTTC
TRBV27	TRBD1	17	TRBJ1-2	-	CASSLLTGTGPFHGYTF	TGTGCCAGCAGTTTACTTACCGGGACAGGGCCTTTTCACGGCTACACCTTC
TRBV7-8	TRBD1	17	TRBJ2-1	-	CASHSAPQGWGSDEQFF	TGTGCCAGCCACTCCGCTCCACAGGGGTGGGGGTCGGACGAGCAGTTCTTC
TRBV27	-	13	TRBJ2-7	-	CASSYGATYEQYF	TGTGCCAGCAGTTACGGTGCGACCTACGAGCAGTACTTC
TRBV7-6	-	14	TRBJ2-5	-	CASSLVQGGETQYF	TGTGCCAGCAGCTTAGTTCAGGGGGGAGAGACCCAGTACTTC
TRBV5-8	-	12	TRBJ2-2	-	CASSFRPWELFF	TGTGCCAGCAGCTTTAGGCCCTGGGAGCTGTTTTTT
TRBV7-3	TRBD2	15	TRBJ2-1	-	CASSFLAGPYNEQFF	TGTGCCAGCAGCTTCCTAGCGGGGCCTTACAATGAGCAGTTCTTC
TRBV28	-	14	TRBJ2-5	-	CASSWELQGETQYF	TGTGCCAGCAGTTGGGAACTCCAGGGAGAGACCCAGTACTTC
TRBV28	-	15	TRBJ1-2	-	CASSLPTAPNYGYTF	TGTGCCAGCAGTTTACCCACCGCACCTAATTATGGCTACACCTTC
TRBV5-1	-	16	TRBJ1-1	-	CASSIGPVSLNTEAFF	TGCGCCAGCAGCATAGGCCCCGTTTCTTTGAACACTGAAGCTTTCTTT
TRBV4-3	TRBD1	19	TRBJ1-4	-	CASSQPVFASGTGREKLFF	TGCGCCAGCAGCCAGCCTGTCTTCGCATCCGGGACAGGGCGAGAAAAACTGTTTTTT
TRBV25-1	TRBD2	15	TRBJ2-5	-	CASRGTSGIGETQYF	TGTGCCAGCAGAGGGACTAGCGGGATCGGGGAGACCCAGTACTTC